Listed here is a single T cell receptor beta chain. Its antigen is still unknown. The assay was immunoSEQ multiplex PCR, and TCRdb's table has in-frame clones only and misses some. The data hold under 150,000 clones, with around 90% observed a single time. The data are from a study of graft-versus-host responses after intestinal transplantation. Overall study: All of the recipients had induction that used anti-thymocyte globulin, then tacrolimus and steroids for 2 to 3 years.

V was trimmed by 2 bases and J by 9 bases, leaving 11 bases between them. Germline assignment: CDR1 LNHNV and CDR2 YYDKDF (reference sequence). CDR3 size: 13 residues. Study-level points and caveats: GvH clonotypes were identified within recipient marrow, with a subset emerging first in ileum or blood.

The clonotype originates from a human donor who received an intestinal transplant. This specimen consisted of unstimulated CD4+ T cells sorted from spleen or lymph node cells, obtained before intestinal transplant. The V gene is TRBV15, the J gene TRBJ1-5; D not resolved. The CDR3 DNA sequence: TGTGCCACCAGCAGACCCACTCCTGGGCCCCAGCATTTT. This gives the protein CATSRPTPGPQHF.